This is a list of T cell receptor beta chains from one sample in a study of shared clonotypes between healthy human individuals. Clones were sequenced by immunoSEQ multiplex PCR, and TCRdb holds only the in-frame ones, with some missing. The sample records roughly 2.5 million clones, approximately 94% being singletons. Input material: naive CD4+ T cells sorted from blood. Every receptor here comes from a man between 18 and 29 years old in good health. Each CDR3 is given with its conserved first and last residue. The D gene is left open where the match is weak. Only some rows state a clone size, as once, few, many or a class for expanded clones.

d_call | clone_size | j_call | v_call | cdr3_nt | cdr3_aa
. | . | TRBJ1-3 | TRBV6-5 | TGTGCCAGCAGTTCGAGAGGGGGGAGAGGAAACACCATATATTTT | CASSSRGGRGNTIYF
TRBD1 | . | TRBJ2-4 | TRBV5-8 | TGTGCCAGCAGCCGCGGACAGGGGGTCGGCGGGACCAAAAACATTCAGTACTTC | CASSRGQGVGGTKNIQYF
. | . | TRBJ1-1 | TRBV27 | TGTGCCAGCAGATCCGGACAGACCGAGAACACTGAAGCTTTCTTT | CASRSGQTENTEAFF
. | . | TRBJ1-4 | TRBV5-4 | TGTGCCAGCAGCTTGCCCACTAATGAAAAACTGTTTTTT | CASSLPTNEKLFF
TRBD2 | . | TRBJ2-3 | TRBV12-5 | TGTGCTAGTGGTTCGAGTGGAAAGCGGGAGGCTAGCACAGATACGCAGTATTTT | CASGSSGKREASTDTQYF
. | . | TRBJ2-1 | TRBV15 | TGTGCCACCAGCAGCAGGGGGGGCAATGAGCAGTTCTTC | CATSSRGGNEQFF
. | once | TRBJ1-1 | TRBV2 | TGTGCCAGCCGGACTGAGGTCTCGGTAACTGAAGCTTTCTTT | CASRTEVSVTEAFF
. | . | TRBJ2-6 | TRBV9 | TGTGCCAGCAGCGTCGGGACTGGGAATTCTGGGGCCAACGTCCTGACTTTC | CASSVGTGNSGANVLTF
. | . | TRBJ1-6 | TRBV7-3 | TGTGCCAGCAGCCAAAACGGGGGCCAACTCTCACCCCTCCACTTT | CASSQNGGQLSPLHF
. | . | TRBJ2-3 | TRBV18 | TGTGCCAGCTCACTAAGGGTAACCGCCTCAGATACGCAGTATTTT | CASSLRVTASDTQYF
. | . | TRBJ1-6 | TRBV5-6 | TGTGCCAGCAGCTTGAGGGACTCCGGTGAGCGTTCACCCCTCCACTTT | CASSLRDSGERSPLHF
TRBD2 | . | TRBJ2-1 | TRBV7-9 | TGTGCCAGCAGCTCCCCCACCGCGGGGGGCAGCTCCTACAATGAGCAGTTCTTC | CASSSPTAGGSSYNEQFF
. | . | TRBJ2-5 | TRBV15 | TGTGCCACCAGCAGAGGACAGATAGAGACCCAGTACTTC | CATSRGQIETQYF
TRBD1 | . | TRBJ2-5 | TRBV11-2 | TGTGCCAGCAGCTTAGAGAGGGGGCGAGAGACCCAGTACTTC | CASSLERGRETQYF
. | . | TRBJ2-3 | TRBV27 | TGTGCCAGCAGCCCCTTAGGGGAGATGACAGATACGCAGTATTTT | CASSPLGEMTDTQYF
. | . | TRBJ1-3 | TRBV6-5 | TGTGCCAGCAGTTCCACGGGGGCTGGAAACACCATATATTTT | CASSSTGAGNTIYF
TRBD1 | . | TRBJ1-2 | TRBV27 | TGTGCCAGCAGTTTTGGAACAGGGGGTGGCTACACCTTC | CASSFGTGGGYTF
TRBD2 | . | TRBJ2-7 | TRBV5-1 | TGCGCCAGCAAAATAACCCCGACTAGCGGGAGCCCCTACGAGCAGTACTTC | CASKITPTSGSPYEQYF
. | . | TRBJ1-4 | TRBV10-3 | TGTGCCATCAGTGAGAACAGTTGGTCTGAAAAACTGTTTTTT | CAISENSWSEKLFF
. | . | TRBJ2-7 | TRBV12-5 | TGTGCTAGTGGTTTGGGCCGGGACTTTCCCTACGAGCAGTACTTC | CASGLGRDFPYEQYF
TRBD1 | . | TRBJ1-6 | TRBV9 | TGTGCCAGCAGCCCCGAGGGGACAGTGTATAATTCACCCCTCCACTTT | CASSPEGTVYNSPLHF
TRBD1 | once | TRBJ2-5 | TRBV5-1 | TGCGCCAGCACCATCGGACAGGGTTCCGGGACCCAGTACTTC | CASTIGQGSGTQYF
. | once | TRBJ1-6 | TRBV6-4 | TGTGCCAGCAGTGAGCGGGGGAGGGCCTCCATAAGGTCACCCCTCCACTTT | CASSERGRASIRSPLHF
. | . | TRBJ2-1 | TRBV5-1 | TGCGCCAGCAGCTTGGGTACAGGGTCCTACAATGAGCAGTTCTTC | CASSLGTGSYNEQFF
. | . | TRBJ2-2 | TRBV6-6 | TGTGCCAGCAGTCCGCGATGGGACACCGGGGAGCTGTTTTTT | CASSPRWDTGELFF
. | . | TRBJ1-5 | TRBV28 | TGTGCCAGCACCCCGGACGGAGGCAGTTATCAGCCCCAGCATTTT | CASTPDGGSYQPQHF
. | . | TRBJ1-1 | TRBV6-1 | TGTGCCAGCGGGAGAAAGAACACTGAAGCTTTCTTT | CASGRKNTEAFF
. | . | TRBJ1-5 | TRBV19 | TGTGCCAGTAACTCGGTAGGGGGGCCGAGCAATCAGCCCCAGCATTTT | CASNSVGGPSNQPQHF
. | . | TRBJ2-1 | TRBV7-8 | TGTGCCAGCGGGGTATCGGGGGCGTACAATGAGCAGTTCTTC | CASGVSGAYNEQFF
. | . | TRBJ1-5 | TRBV6-6 | TGTGCCAGCAGTAGGGACGCCAATCAGCCCCAGCATTTT | CASSRDANQPQHF
. | . | TRBJ1-6 | TRBV5-5 | TGTGCCAGCAGCTGGACGGTGGGGGGGAGAAATTCACCCCTCCACTTT | CASSWTVGGRNSPLHF
. | . | TRBJ1-6 | TRBV4-1 | TGCGCCAGCAGCCAAGATGGACAGAATAATTCACCCCTCCACTTT | CASSQDGQNNSPLHF
. | . | TRBJ2-5 | TRBV10-3 | TGTGCCATCAGTGAGTCTTCCGGGGGAGAGACCCAGTACTTC | CAISESSGGETQYF
. | . | TRBJ1-1 | TRBV16 | TGTGCCAGCAGCCAAGTACAGGGACCTTTTACTGAAGCTTTCTTT | CASSQVQGPFTEAFF
TRBD1 | . | TRBJ1-2 | TRBV10-2 | TGCGCCAGCAGTGGCCCTAGACAGGGGGCTGACTACACCTTC | CASSGPRQGADYTF
TRBD1 | . | TRBJ2-7 | TRBV5-5 | TGTGCCAGCAGCACCAGGACAGGGGGCCACGAGCAGTACTTC | CASSTRTGGHEQYF
. | once | TRBJ2-3 | TRBV10-3 | TGTGCCATCAGTGCCAATTCCCTCACAGATACGCAGTATTTT | CAISANSLTDTQYF
TRBD2 | . | TRBJ2-6 | TRBV7-8 | TGTGCCAGCAGCTTTCCGGGACTAGCGCCTGGGGCCAACGTCCTGACTTTC | CASSFPGLAPGANVLTF
. | few | TRBJ1-1 | TRBV2 | TGTGCCAGCAGTGGGGGGACATCAGGTGAAGCTTTCTTT | CASSGGTSGEAFF
. | . | TRBJ1-1 | TRBV6-1 | TGTGCCAGCAGTGAAGGTCAGGTTTTAGGAGCTTTCTTT | CASSEGQVLGAFF
TRBD1 | . | TRBJ1-2 | TRBV7-3 | TGTGCCAGCAGCTCGGGACAGGGTTATGGCTACACCTTC | CASSSGQGYGYTF
. | once | TRBJ1-4 | TRBV5-1 | TGCGCCAGCAGCTTGGCCGGGTTCGGGGGTAATGAAAAACTGTTTTTT | CASSLAGFGGNEKLFF
TRBD2 | . | TRBJ2-7 | TRBV4-1 | TGCGCCAGCAGCCACGGTAGGACTAGCGACGACGAGCAGTACTTC | CASSHGRTSDDEQYF
. | . | TRBJ2-3 | TRBV11-3 | TGTGCCAGCACGATAGTGGGGAGGTGGGCCACAGATACGCAGTATTTT | CASTIVGRWATDTQYF
. | . | TRBJ2-1 | TRBV5-1 | TGCGCCAGCAGCTTGGCCGTGGGGGGTACCTCGGGCAATGAGCAGTTCTTC | CASSLAVGGTSGNEQFF
. | . | TRBJ1-4 | TRBV10-2 | TGCGCCAGCAGGGAGGACAGAGCTAATAATGAAAAACTGTTTTTT | CASREDRANNEKLFF
. | . | TRBJ2-5 | TRBV7-2 | TGTGCCAGCAGCTTAGTGGCAGGGGCTCAAGAGACCCAGTACTTC | CASSLVAGAQETQYF
. | . | TRBJ1-3 | TRBV6-1 | TGTGCCAGCAGTGAAGTGTCCGTGGTGCTCTCTGGAAACACCATATATTTT | CASSEVSVVLSGNTIYF
. | . | TRBJ2-7 | TRBV18 | TGTGCCAGCTCCCCGACTAGTAGCTACGAGCAGTACTTC | CASSPTSSYEQYF
. | . | TRBJ2-7 | TRBV5-4 | TGTGCCAGCAGCTCTTCCACGGGATCCTACGAGCAGTACTTC | CASSSSTGSYEQYF
. | . | TRBJ1-4 | TRBV7-6 | TGTGCCAGCAGCAAACAGCAGGGGACATATGCAACTAATGAAAAACTGTTTTTT | CASSKQQGTYATNEKLFF
TRBD1 | . | TRBJ1-2 | TRBV7-9 | TGTGCCAGCAGCGAAAACAGGGGGCGCGATGGCTACACCTTC | CASSENRGRDGYTF
TRBD2 | . | TRBJ2-1 | TRBV19 | TGTGCCAGTAGGGGTAGCGGGATCGATGAGCAGTTCTTC | CASRGSGIDEQFF
. | once | TRBJ1-6 | TRBV21-1 | TGTGCCAGCAGCCCCGGCGGGGGCGGATCACCCCTCCACTTT | CASSPGGGGSPLHF